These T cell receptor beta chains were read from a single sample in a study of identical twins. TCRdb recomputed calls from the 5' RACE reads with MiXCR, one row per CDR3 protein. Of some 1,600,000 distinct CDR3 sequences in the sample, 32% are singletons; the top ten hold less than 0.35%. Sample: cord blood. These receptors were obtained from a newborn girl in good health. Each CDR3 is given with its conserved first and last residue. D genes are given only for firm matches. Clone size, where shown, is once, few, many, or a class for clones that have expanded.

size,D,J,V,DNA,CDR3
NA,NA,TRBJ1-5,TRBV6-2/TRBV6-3,TGTGCCAGCAGTTACGGGATGGTGAAGCCCCAGCATTTT,CASSYGMVKPQHF
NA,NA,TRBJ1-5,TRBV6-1,TGCGCCAGCAGTGGACAGATTTATAGCAATCAGCCCCAGCATTTT,CASSGQIYSNQPQHF
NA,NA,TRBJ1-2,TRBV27,TGTGCCAGCAGTTTTCGGTTCGACAGCTATGGCTACACCTTC,CASSFRFDSYGYTF
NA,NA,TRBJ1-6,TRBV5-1,TGCGCCAGCAGCTTTGAGGATGTAACTAATTCACCCCTCCACTTT,CASSFEDVTNSPLHF
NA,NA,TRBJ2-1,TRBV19,TGTGCCAGTAGTATAGTATCGGCCAATGAGCAGTTCTTC,CASSIVSANEQFF
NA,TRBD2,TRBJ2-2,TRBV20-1,TGCAGTGCTAGAGTTTGGGCGGGAGACAACACCGGGGAGCTGTTTTTT,CSARVWAGDNTGELFF
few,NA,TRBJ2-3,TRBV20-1,TGCAGTGCTAGCTTTGAGGCAGATACGCAGTATTTT,CSASFEADTQYF
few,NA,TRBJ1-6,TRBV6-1,TGTGCCAGCAGTGAATATCAGAATTCACCCCTCCACTTT,CASSEYQNSPLHF
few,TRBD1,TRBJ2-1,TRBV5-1,TGCGCCAGCAGCTTACAGGGGAACGAATACAATGAGCAGTTCTTC,CASSLQGNEYNEQFF
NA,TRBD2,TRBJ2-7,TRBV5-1,TGCGCCAGCAGCCCAGTTCTAGCGGGGGTAACCTACGAGCAGTACTTC,CASSPVLAGVTYEQYF
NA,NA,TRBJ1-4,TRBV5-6,TGTGCCAGCAGCTTACGGCTGACCACAACTAATGAAAAACTGTTTTTT,CASSLRLTTTNEKLFF
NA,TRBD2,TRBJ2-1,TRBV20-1,TGCAGTGCTAGAGGGTCGCTAGCGGGAAGGAGTGAGCAGTTCTTC,CSARGSLAGRSEQFF
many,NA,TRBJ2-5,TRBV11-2,TGTGCCAGCAGTTTATTCGGGGAAGAGACCCAGTACTTC,CASSLFGEETQYF
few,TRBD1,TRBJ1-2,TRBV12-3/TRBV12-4,TGTGCCAGCAGTTTCGGGACAGGGGGCCATGGCTACACCTTC,CASSFGTGGHGYTF
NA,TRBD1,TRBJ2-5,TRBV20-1,TGCAGTGCTAGAGAGGGGACAGGCACCGTCAGGCAGTACTTC,CSAREGTGTVRQYF
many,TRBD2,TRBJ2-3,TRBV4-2,TGTGCCAGCGCTCGGACTAGCGGGATGGGAACAGATACGCAGTATTTT,CASARTSGMGTDTQYF
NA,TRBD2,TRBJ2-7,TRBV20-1,TGCAGTGCTAGGTCTGCGGGGGGTCCGTTCAACTACGAGCAGTACTTC,CSARSAGGPFNYEQYF
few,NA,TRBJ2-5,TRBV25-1,TGTGCCAGCAGTGAAAGTTTGGCAGACCAAGAGACCCAGTACTTC,CASSESLADQETQYF
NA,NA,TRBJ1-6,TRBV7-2,TGTGCCAGCAGCCTAACCACCACTCGACAGAATTCACCCCTCCACTTT,CASSLTTTRQNSPLHF
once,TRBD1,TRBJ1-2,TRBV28,TGTGCCAGCAGGACACCGGGACAGGGGCTCTATGGCTACACCTTC,CASRTPGQGLYGYTF
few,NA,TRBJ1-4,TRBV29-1,TGCAGCGGCCTCAGTGCAACTAATGAAAAACTGTTTTTT,CSGLSATNEKLFF
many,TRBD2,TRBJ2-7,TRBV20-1,TGCAGTGCTAGAGAGGACCTAGCGGGCGCTTCCTACGAGCAGTACTTC,CSAREDLAGASYEQYF
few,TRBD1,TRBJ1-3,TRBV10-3,TGCGCCATCAGTGGACAGGGCCGGTTCTCTGGAAACACCATATATTTT,CAISGQGRFSGNTIYF
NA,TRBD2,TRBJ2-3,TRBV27,TGTGCCAGCAGTGCAGCGGGACCGGTCACAGATACGCAGTATTTT,CASSAAGPVTDTQYF
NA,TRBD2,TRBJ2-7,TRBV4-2,TGTGCCAGCAGCCAAGATGGGGGACTAGCGAGTCCCTACGAGCAGTACTTC,CASSQDGGLASPYEQYF
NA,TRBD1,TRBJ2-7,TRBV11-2,TGTGCCAGCAGCTTCTTTACAGGGGACTACGAGCAGTACTTC,CASSFFTGDYEQYF
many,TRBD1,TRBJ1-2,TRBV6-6,TGTGCCAGCAGACACGACAGGGAATCCTATGGCTACACCTTC,CASRHDRESYGYTF
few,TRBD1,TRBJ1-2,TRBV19,TGTGCCAGTAAGAAATCGGGACAGGGGATTGGTGGCTACACCTTC,CASKKSGQGIGGYTF
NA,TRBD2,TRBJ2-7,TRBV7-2,TGTGCCAGCAGCTTACGGACCTCGGGGCTAGCGGGGGACTACGAGCAGTACTTC,CASSLRTSGLAGDYEQYF
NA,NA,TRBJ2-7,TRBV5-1,TGCGCCAGCAGCTTGGCCCTAGTAGTTACCTACAATGAGCAGTACTTC,CASSLALVVTYNEQYF
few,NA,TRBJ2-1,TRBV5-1,TGCGCCAGCAGCTTGTTGGGGTACGCCTACAATGAGCAGTTCTTC,CASSLLGYAYNEQFF
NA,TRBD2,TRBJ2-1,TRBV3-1,TGTGCCAGCAGCGATAGGACCGGGACTAGCTACAATGAGCAGTTCTTC,CASSDRTGTSYNEQFF
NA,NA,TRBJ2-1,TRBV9,TGTGCCAGCAGCGTAGAACCTGGGGATGAGCAGTTCTTC,CASSVEPGDEQFF
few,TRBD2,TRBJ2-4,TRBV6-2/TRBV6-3,TGTGCCAGCAGTTACTCACTAGCGGGGAAAAACATTCAGTACTTC,CASSYSLAGKNIQYF
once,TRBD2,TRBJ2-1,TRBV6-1,TGTGCCAGCAGTCTTACTAGCGCAACCTACAATGAGCAGTTCTTC,CASSLTSATYNEQFF
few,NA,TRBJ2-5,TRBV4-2,TGTGCCAGCAGCCAAGATCCCTACAGGGATGGACAAGAGACCCAGTACTTC,CASSQDPYRDGQETQYF
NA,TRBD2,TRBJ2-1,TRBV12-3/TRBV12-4,TGTGCCAGCAGGAAGATATCCGGGACTAGCGGGAGGAATGAGCAGTTCTTC,CASRKISGTSGRNEQFF
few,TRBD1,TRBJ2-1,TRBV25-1,TGTGCCAGCAGTTGGGACAGGGGCCAAGAGACCCAGTTCTTC,CASSWDRGQETQFF
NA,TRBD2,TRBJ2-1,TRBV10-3,TGTGCCATCAGTTGGGGACTAGCGGGGGAGCAGTTCTTC,CAISWGLAGEQFF
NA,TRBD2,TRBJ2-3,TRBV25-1,TGTGCCAGCAGTGTACTAGCGGGAGGGAACACAGATACGCAGTATTTT,CASSVLAGGNTDTQYF
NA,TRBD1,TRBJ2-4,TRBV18,TGTGCCAGCATGACAGGGGGCGCCGGGAGAAGGTACTTC,CASMTGGAGRRYF
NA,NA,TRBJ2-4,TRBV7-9,TGTGCCAGCAGCTTAGCGCTGGACGGGGGATCCACCCAGTACTTC,CASSLALDGGSTQYF
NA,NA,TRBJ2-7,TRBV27,TGTGCCAGGAAATACGAGCAGTACTTC,CARKYEQYF
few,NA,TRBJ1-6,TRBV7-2,TGTGCCAGCAGCTTACGGATTAATTCACCCCTCCACTTT,CASSLRINSPLHF
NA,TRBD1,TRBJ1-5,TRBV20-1,TGCAGTGCTAGCAGGGGGCAGGAGCCCCAGCATTTT,CSASRGQEPQHF
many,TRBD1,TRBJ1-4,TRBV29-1,TGCAGCGTCCCGGGACAGGGGGGAGAAAAACTGTTTTTT,CSVPGQGGEKLFF
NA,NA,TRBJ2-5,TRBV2,TGTGCCAGCAGTGAAGGGGGACAACGGGGTGAGACCCAGTACTTC,CASSEGGQRGETQYF
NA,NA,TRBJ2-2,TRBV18,TGTGCCAGCTCCGCCGAATGGCCCGGAGGTACCGGGGAGCTGTTTTTT,CASSAEWPGGTGELFF
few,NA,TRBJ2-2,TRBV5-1,TGCGCCAGCAGCTTGGGGAGGGGTTCGAACACCGGGGAGCTGTTTTTT,CASSLGRGSNTGELFF
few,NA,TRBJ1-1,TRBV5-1,TGCGCCAGCAGCTTGAACCCGCGGCAGAACACTGAAGCTTTCTTT,CASSLNPRQNTEAFF
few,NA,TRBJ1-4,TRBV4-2,TGTGCCAGCAGCCCGCTCCCGGCCCCCCAGAATGAAAAACTGTTTTTT,CASSPLPAPQNEKLFF
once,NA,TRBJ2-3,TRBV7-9,TGTGCCAGCAGCAATCGGGGGATCTCCACAGATACGCAGTATTTT,CASSNRGISTDTQYF
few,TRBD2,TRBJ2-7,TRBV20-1,TGCAGTGCTAGAGATGGGACTAGGGCGACCTACGAGCAGTACTTC,CSARDGTRATYEQYF
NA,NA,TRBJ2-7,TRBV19,TGTGCCAGTAGTCGGCAGGCCGCAAACTACGAGCAGTACTTC,CASSRQAANYEQYF
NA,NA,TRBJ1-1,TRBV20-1,TGCAGTGCTAGAGTGGCCAGGGGGAACACTGAAGCTTTCTTT,CSARVARGNTEAFF